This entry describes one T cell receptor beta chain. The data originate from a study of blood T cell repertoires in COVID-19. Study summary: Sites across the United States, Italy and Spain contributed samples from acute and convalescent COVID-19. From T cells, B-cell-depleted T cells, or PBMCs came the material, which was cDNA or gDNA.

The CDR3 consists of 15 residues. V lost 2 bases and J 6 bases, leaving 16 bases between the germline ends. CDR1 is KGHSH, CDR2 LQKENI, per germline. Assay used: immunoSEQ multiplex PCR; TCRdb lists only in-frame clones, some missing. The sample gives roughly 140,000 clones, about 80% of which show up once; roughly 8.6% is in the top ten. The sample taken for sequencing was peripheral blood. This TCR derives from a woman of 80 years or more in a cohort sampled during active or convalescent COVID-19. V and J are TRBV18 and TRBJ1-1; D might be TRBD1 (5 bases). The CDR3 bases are TGTGCCAGCTCACCAGTTGGGGGGAGTTTCTCTGAAGCTTTCTTT. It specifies CASSPVGGSFSEAFF. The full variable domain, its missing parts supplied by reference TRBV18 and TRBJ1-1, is NAGVMQNPRHLVRRRGQEARLRCSPMKGHSHVYWYRQLPEEGLKFMVYLQKENIIDESGMPKERFSAEFPKEGPSILRIQQVVRGDSAAYFCASSPVGGSFSEAFFGQGTRLTVV.